The sequence of this TCR beta chain was determined in a study of T cell responses to AZD1222 COVID-19 vaccine. Notes on the study in general: Only 5 to 7 AZD1222 recipients were seropositive at baseline.

Germline assignment: CDR1 SEHNR and CDR2 FQNEAQ (reference sequence). V lost 1 base to trimming and J lost 4 bases; unmatched junction nucleotides: 3. There are 15 residues in the CDR3. Researchers grouped second doses given at about 4 or about 12 weeks into one pool. As to this clone: Antigen unknown.

Using immunoSEQ multiplex PCR, the repertoire was profiled, and TCRdb retains in-frame clones only, with some absent. The sample shows some 110,000 clones, around 84% of them seen only once. The chain carries TRBV7-9 and TRBJ1-1, with TRBD1 matching 10 bases. The receptor's source is an adult who received the AZD1222 COVID-19 vaccine. Sequencing used peripheral blood, obtained 28 days after the second AZD1222 dose. The CDR3 is CASSLGDRGLTEAFF. In DNA, the CDR3 is TGTGCCAGCAGCTTAGGAGACAGGGGGCTCACTGAAGCTTTCTTT.